The 8 T cell receptor beta chains listed next were all sequenced from one sample in a study of T cells after yellow fever vaccination. A single record per CDR3 protein comes from TCRdb applying MiXCR to the 5' RACE reads. The table includes 340,000 or so distinct CDR3 sequences, around 12% detected once. Sequenced here: CD4+ T cells sorted from PBMCs, sampled 15 days after the yellow fever booster vaccination. The receptors were sampled from a man aged 18-30 years who received the YFV17D yellow fever vaccine.

This clonotype was detected ten times or more. CDR3 region: CASSYSGGAQYV. CDR3 in DNA: TGTGCCAGCAGTTACTCAGGGGGCGCGCAGTACGTC. V usage is TRBV6-6 and J usage is TRBJ2-7; 7 bases agree with TRBD1. This CDR3 has 12 amino acids. Germline assignment: CDR1 MNHNY and CDR2 SVGAGI (reference sequence). V dropped 0 bases and J dropped 9; count of bases not matched to a gene: 2.

V and J are TRBV9 and TRBJ1-2; the D is unclear. CDR1 is SGDLS and CDR2 is YYNGEE in the germline V gene. The CDR3 is made up of 13 amino acids. Trimming shortened V by 4 bases and J by 4 bases, and 11 bases separated the two germline ends. The DNA for the CDR3 is TGTGCCAGCAGCTCAAGAAGTACCTATGGCTACACCTTC. Translated: CASSSRSTYGYTF.

Only a few counts were recorded for this clonotype. V and J are TRBV18 and TRBJ2-7, with TRBD2 matching over 10 bases. V was clipped by 3 bases and J by 8 bases; unmatched bases: 7. Germline loops: CDR1 KGHSH, CDR2 LQKENI. The CDR3 contains 14 residues. The DNA for the CDR3 is TGTGCCAGCTCACCCTTAGCGGGGGGCAGCAAGCAGTACGTC. Protein sequence: CASSPLAGGSKQYV.

This chain uses TRBV5-1 with TRBJ2-7; 10 positions match TRBD1. Trimming took 0 bases from V and 7 from J; bases not matched to a gene: 7. The germline V gene has CDR1 SGHRS and CDR2 YFSETQ. The CDR3 has 15 amino acids. CDR3 in DNA: TGCGCCAGCAGCTTGGACGGACAGGGGGGGAGGGAGCAGTACTTC. It yields the protein CASSLDGQGGREQYF.

In this sample, this clonotype turned up a few times. This rearrangement joins TRBV28 to TRBJ1-1, with D unclear. V lost 1 base and J lost 0, with 18 bases in between. This CDR3 spans 18 amino acids. Germline assignment: CDR1 MDHEN and CDR2 SYDVKM. The CDR3 nucleotides read TGTGCCAGCAGTTTATCAGCCTTAACCCGGACGGTGAACACTGAAGCTTTCTTT. It codes for CASSLSALTRTVNTEAFF.

In its sample, this clonotype was seen a few times. In nucleotides, the CDR3 is TGTGCCAGCAGTAAACCACAGGGCCCAACTAATGAAAAACTGTTTTTT. Encoded protein: CASSKPQGPTNEKLFF. This chain joins TRBV6-6 and TRBJ1-4, with TRBD1 as a possible D gene (6 bases). Germline assignment: CDR1 MNHNY and CDR2 SVGAGI (reference sequence). The V end was cut by 5 bases, the J end by 0 bases, with 13 bases between. This CDR3 comprises 16 residues.

This clonotype showed up just a few times. The chain couples TRBV2 to TRBJ2-1, with 12 bases aligning to TRBD1. The CDR3 covers 14 residues. The V and J ends lost 6 bases and 9 bases, in that order; junction bases with no gene match: 6. Germline CDR1 and CDR2: SNHLY and FYNNEI. The CDR3 region is CASRGQGAISEQFF. In DNA form, the CDR3 reads TGTGCCAGCAGGGGACAGGGGGCAATCAGTGAGCAGTTCTTC.

The chain recombines TRBV7-2 with TRBJ1-6; D uncertain. Germline CDR1 is SGHTA and CDR2 is FQGNSA. The CDR3 is 13 amino acids. Trimming shortened V by 5 bases and J by 10 bases, and 12 bases separated the two germline ends. The CDR3 loop reads CASSPETGSPLHF. CDR3 DNA sequence: TGTGCCAGCAGCCCGGAGACCGGATCACCCCTCCACTTT.